These 12 T cell receptor beta chains share one sample of origin, sequenced in a study of T cell responses to AZD1222 COVID-19 vaccine. The method was immunoSEQ multiplex PCR; TCRdb's version includes in-frame clones alone and lacks a portion of them. This sample has about 130,000 clones, with under 90% found just once. The input for sequencing was peripheral blood, taken on day 0 of AZD1222 vaccination. These receptors were taken from an adult in good health.

This clone was detected once. V is TRBV18 and J is TRBJ2-3; D gene ambiguous. Germline CDR1 is KGHSH and CDR2 is LQKENI. The CDR3 runs to 13 residues. Trimming cost V 3 bases and J 2 bases, with 6 bases left between them. CDR3 protein: CASSPPVTDTQYF. CDR3 DNA: TGTGCCAGCTCACCCCCGGTCACAGATACGCAGTATTTT.

The chain recombines TRBV29-1 with TRBJ2-3, with TRBD2 identical over 8 bases. Germline V lookup: CDR1 SQVTM, CDR2 ANQGSEA. The CDR3 runs to 13 residues. J lost 4 bases, V lost 2 bases, and 2 bases had no gene match. DNA of the CDR3: TGCAGCGTTGAACGGGGGGGGGCAGATACGCAGTATTTT. Translating gives CSVERGGADTQYF.

V usage is TRBV6-5 and J usage is TRBJ2-6, with D unclear. The germline V and J ends were trimmed by 0 bases and 13 bases, with 10 bases remaining between them. Germline CDR1 is MNHEY and CDR2 is SVGAGI. This CDR3 has 13 residues. CDR3 loop: CASSYSLGQVLTF. As DNA, the CDR3 is TGTGCCAGCAGTTACTCCTTAGGGCAGGTCCTGACTTTC.

CDR3 loop: CASSDASLGYGYTF. The CDR3 bases are TGTGCCAGCAGTGACGCAAGTCTGGGGTATGGCTACACCTTC. The chain recombines TRBV6-1 with TRBJ1-2; D is uncertain. The ends were cut back, 3 bases at V and 5 bases at J, with 13 bases in the middle. This CDR3 spans 14 amino acids. Germline CDR1 reads MNHNS; CDR2 reads SASEGT.

This sequence joins TRBV28 and TRBJ2-1; maybe TRBD2 (7 bases). Germline lookup yields CDR1 MDHEN and CDR2 SYDVKM. V lost 5 bases to trimming and J lost 3 bases, with 17 bases between them. The CDR3 sequence is 16 residues long. The chain's CDR3 is CASSPPSRGGYNEQFF. The CDR3 DNA is TGTGCCAGCAGTCCACCGTCGAGGGGGGGCTACAATGAGCAGTTCTTC.

The V gene is TRBV6-5, the J gene TRBJ1-1; TRBD1 is a possible D gene (5 bases). The V end lost 3 bases, the J end lost 3 bases, and 11 bases lay between the germline ends. The germline V gene encodes CDR1 MNHEY and CDR2 SVGAGI. The CDR3 loop spans 14 amino acids. As DNA, the CDR3 is TGTGCCAGCAGTTATCAGGGTATGGACACTGAAGCTTTCTTT. It translates to CASSYQGMDTEAFF.

This chain joins TRBV28 and TRBJ2-3; D not certain. Between the trimmed V and J ends, which lost 6 bases and 5 bases, there was a span of 18 bases. The length of the CDR3 is 15 residues. Germline V gene data show CDR1 as MDHEN and CDR2 as SYDVKM. CDR3 residues: CASRVFVGFGDTQYF. The DNA of the CDR3 is TGTGCCAGCAGAGTCTTTGTCGGCTTCGGAGATACGCAGTATTTT.

This rearrangement joins TRBV5-1 to TRBJ1-1, with D perhaps TRBD1 (5 bases). V was clipped by 1 base and J by 5 bases, with 12 bases between them. The germline V gene has CDR1 SGHRS and CDR2 YFSETQ. The CDR3 is made up of 14 amino acids. In DNA form, the CDR3 reads TGCGCCAGCAGCTTGTACGGGGGGGAGACTGAAGCTTTCTTT. Protein product: CASSLYGGETEAFF. The full variable domain, rest sourced from reference TRBV5-1 and TRBJ1-1, is KAGVTQTPRYLIKTRGQQVTLSCSPISGHRSVSWYQQTPGQGLQFLFEYFSETQRNKGNFPGRFSGRQFSNSRSEMNVSTLELGDSALYLCASSLYGGETEAFFGQGTRLTVV.

This clone appeared a single time. This chain uses TRBV6-6 with TRBJ1-5; TRBD1 agrees at 7 bases. V trimming: 5 bases; J trimming: 0 bases; junction bases outside the gene matches: 22. Germline V CDR1 and CDR2: MNHNY, SVGAGI (reference sequence). The CDR3 consists of 21 residues. The CDR3 DNA is TGTGCCAGCAGTCCCCGTAGGGGGCTGCCGCGGGGGTCGATTAGCAATCAGCCCCAGCATTTT. Protein: CASSPRRGLPRGSISNQPQHF.

The chain links TRBV11-2 to TRBJ1-4, with 9 bases fitting TRBD1. Germline CDR1 is SGHAT and CDR2 is FQNNGV. The CDR3 sequence is 15 residues long. V was clipped by 5 bases and J by 5 bases; unmatched bases: 6. In nucleotides, the CDR3 is TGTGCCAGCAGCCTCGGACAGGGGCGAAATGAAAAACTGTTTTTT. Amino acid sequence: CASSLGQGRNEKLFF.

The CDR3 region has the DNA TGTGCCAGCAGCTTAGCGATCAGGGAGAACACTGAAGCTTTCTTT. Protein: CASSLAIRENTEAFF. J is TRBJ1-1 and V is TRBV7-6, with D perhaps TRBD1 (5 bases). The V gene's germline CDR1 is SGHVS and CDR2 FNYEAQ. CDR3 length equals 15 residues. With 0 bases removed from V and 1 base from J, the gap between germline ends came to 9 bases.

This clone was detected only a few times. The chain is built from TRBV7-8 and TRBJ1-1; D perhaps matches TRBD1 (6 bases). Trimming took off 1 base at V and 10 bases at J, with 13 bases between the two ends. The CDR3 is made up of 13 amino acids. Germline V gives CDR1 SGHVS, CDR2 FQNEAQ. In DNA form, the CDR3 reads TGTGCCAGCAGCTTAGTCCAGGGGTCTGCAGCTTTCTTT. It encodes CASSLVQGSAAFF.